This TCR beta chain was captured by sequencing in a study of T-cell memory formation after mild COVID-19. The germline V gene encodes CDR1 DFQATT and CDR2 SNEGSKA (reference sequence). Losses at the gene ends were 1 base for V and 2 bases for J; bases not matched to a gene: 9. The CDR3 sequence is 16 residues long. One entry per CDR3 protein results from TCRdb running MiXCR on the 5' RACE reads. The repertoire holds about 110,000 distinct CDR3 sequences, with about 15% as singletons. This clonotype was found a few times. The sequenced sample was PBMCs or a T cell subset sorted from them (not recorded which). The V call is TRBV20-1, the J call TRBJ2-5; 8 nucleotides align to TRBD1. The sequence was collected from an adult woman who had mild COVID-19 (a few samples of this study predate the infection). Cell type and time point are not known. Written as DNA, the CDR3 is TGCAGTGCTAGAGCCTACGACAGGGGACCTCAAGAGACCCAGTACTTC. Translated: CSARAYDRGPQETQYF.